A selection of T cell receptor beta chains follows, all from one sample in a study of beta chain features in type 1 diabetes. Method: immunoSEQ multiplex PCR; TCRdb's copy keeps in-frame clones and lacks some. The sample holds roughly 150,000 clones, 7% to 10% seen once. Material: central memory CD4+ T cells from blood. All receptors come from a woman aged 18-29 years in good health. The CDR3 runs from the conserved cysteine through the conserved F or W. Fields, in order: clone size, J gene, V gene, D gene, CDR3 protein, CDR3 DNA. A D gene is named only where the DNA matches it firmly. Clone size is not always given. Where it is, it says once, few, many or a class for expanded clones.

few TRBJ2-3 TRBV6-5 TRBD2 CASRGSAGAGDTQYF TGTGCCAGCAGGGGGTCGGCGGGAGCGGGTGATACGCAGTATTTT
NA TRBJ2-2 TRBV5-4 NA CASSQRLGGVTGELFF TGTGCCAGCAGCCAACGGTTGGGCGGGGTCACCGGGGAGCTGTTTTTT
NA TRBJ2-7 TRBV4-1 NA CASSQVLSRTTSYEQYF TGCGCCAGCAGCCAAGTGTTAAGCCGGACTACGTCCTACGAGCAGTACTTC
few TRBJ1-1 TRBV15 NA CATSRDQGGYEAFF TGTGCCACCAGCAGAGATCAAGGCGGCTATGAAGCTTTCTTT
few TRBJ2-1 TRBV4-3 NA CASSQSMYNEQFF TGCGCCAGCAGCCAATCAATGTACAATGAGCAGTTCTTC
few TRBJ1-3 TRBV5-1 NA CASSLQRNTIYF TGCGCCAGCAGTTTACAGCGAAACACCATATATTTT
NA TRBJ1-1 TRBV7-2 NA CASSLAPGVAEVFF TGTGCCAGCAGCTTAGCGCCCGGGGTCGCTGAAGTTTTCTTT
few TRBJ2-5 TRBV10-3 NA CAISGLGEPETQYF TGTGCCATCAGCGGACTGGGCGAGCCAGAGACCCAGTACTTC
few TRBJ1-6 TRBV30 NA CAWSVTTSGGSPLHF TGTGCCTGGAGTGTTACCACCTCCGGCGGGTCACCCCTCCACTTT
few TRBJ2-1 TRBV10-3 TRBD2 CAISEGSSGISEQFF TGTGCCATCAGTGAAGGGAGTAGCGGGATAAGTGAGCAGTTCTTC
NA TRBJ2-7 TRBV7-8 TRBD1 CASSWGGQGQGEQYF TGTGCCAGCAGCTGGGGGGGACAGGGCCAGGGCGAGCAGTACTTC
NA TRBJ1-1 TRBV29-1 NA CSVLTVNTEAFF TGCAGCGTCTTGACAGTTAACACTGAAGCTTTCTTT
NA TRBJ1-2 TRBV4-2 TRBD1 CASSQDLTGGSRGYTF TGTGCCAGCAGCCAAGATTTGACAGGGGGCAGTCGTGGCTACACCTTC
few TRBJ2-1 TRBV29-1 TRBD1 CSVMTGVAYNEQFF TGCAGCGTAATGACAGGGGTGGCCTACAATGAGCAGTTCTTC
NA TRBJ1-1 TRBV19 TRBD1 CASSIDTTGSAFF TGTGCCAGTAGTATAGACACGACAGGGAGCGCTTTCTTT
few TRBJ2-6 TRBV7-3 NA CASSAGRTGANVLTF TGTGCCAGCAGCGCAGGGAGGACTGGGGCCAACGTCCTGACTTTC
NA TRBJ2-3 TRBV7-2 TRBD1 CASSLGLDRAVDTQYF TGTGCCAGCAGCTTAGGTCTGGACAGGGCGGTAGATACGCAGTATTTT